These 3 T cell receptor beta chains share one sample of origin, sequenced in a study of blood T cell repertoires in COVID-19. Only in-frame clones appear in the TCRdb table, and some are missing; sequencing was by immunoSEQ multiplex PCR. The data contain some 460,000 clones, 75% to 90% of them singletons. Sequencing was carried out using peripheral blood. The source is a woman in her twenties or thirties with acute or convalescent COVID-19.

The V call is TRBV19, the J call TRBJ1-1; D gene uncertain. Germline loops: CDR1 LNHDA, CDR2 SQIVND (reference sequence). CDR3 length: 14 residues. V lost 1 base, J lost 4 bases, and 10 bases lay in between. The CDR3 sequence is CASSIGTEGTEAFF. The CDR3 nucleotides are TGTGCCAGTAGTATAGGTACGGAGGGCACTGAAGCTTTCTTT.

This chain links TRBV10-1 with TRBJ2-2; 7 bases align to TRBD1. The V segment lost 8 bases and the J segment 3 bases; nucleotides outside the gene matches: 9. The length of the CDR3 is 15 residues. Germline V lookup: CDR1 WNHNN, CDR2 SYGVQD (reference sequence). The CDR3 here is CASGSGDRYTGELFF. CDR3 DNA: TGCGCCAGCGGTTCCGGGGACAGATACACCGGGGAGCTGTTTTTT.

The chain uses TRBV6-5 and TRBJ2-2, with 7 bases matching TRBD2. Germline V CDR1 and CDR2: MNHEY, SVGAGI. The junction had 4 bases not matched to a gene; V was cut back by 6 bases and J by 6 bases. CDR3 size: 13 residues. The CDR3: CASSRGVSGELFF. CDR3 in DNA: TGTGCCAGCAGCCGGGGGGTCTCCGGGGAGCTGTTTTTT.